Below, 21 T cell receptor beta chains from the same sample are listed, as sequenced in a study of early stage breast cancer tumors. Assay: immunoSEQ multiplex PCR; the TCRdb copy retains only in-frame clones and omits some. The table records 70,000 or so clones, 65% to 85% of them present only once. Sequenced: blood. These receptors originate from a middle-aged person with breast cancer.

The chain joins TRBV5-1 to TRBJ2-5; D may correspond to TRBD1 or TRBD2 (5 bases each). V lost 1 base and J 5 bases, leaving 9 bases between the germline ends. Germline V gene lookup returns CDR1 SGHRS and CDR2 YFSETQ. The CDR3 sequence is 13 residues long. For the CDR3, the DNA is TGCGCCAGCAGCTTGTCCGAGGGGGAGACCCAGTACTTC. Protein product: CASSLSEGETQYF.

The CDR3 region is CASTRGPGYNEQFF. The CDR3 nucleotides are TGTGCCAGTACCCGGGGGCCAGGTTACAATGAGCAGTTCTTC. This chain joins TRBV19 and TRBJ2-1, with D perhaps matching TRBD1 or TRBD2 (6 bases each). CDR1 is LNHDA, CDR2 SQIVND, per germline (reference sequence). V was shortened by 7 bases and J by 4 bases, with 14 bases between the two germline ends. The CDR3 covers 14 residues.

The rearrangement links TRBV5-1 to TRBJ1-2, with TRBD1 matching 7 bases. With V trimmed by 4 bases and J by 2 bases, 5 bases remained unmatched. Germline V gives CDR1 SGHRS, CDR2 YFSETQ. The CDR3 is 14 residues long. CDR3 loop: CASSPETGNYGYTF. CDR3 coding DNA: TGCGCCAGCAGCCCCGAGACAGGGAACTATGGCTACACCTTC.

This chain uses TRBV5-1 with TRBJ1-5; 7 bases match TRBD1. J lost 5 bases, V lost 4 bases, and 3 bases had no gene match. In germline, CDR1 is SGHRS, CDR2 YFSETQ. This CDR3 spans 13 amino acids. CDR3 nucleotides: TGCGCCAGCAGCCCTGACAGGGATCAGCCCCAGCATTTT. Amino acids: CASSPDRDQPQHF.

The chain joins TRBV6-1 to TRBJ2-7, with TRBD2 matching over 10 bases. CDR3 length: 14 amino acids. Germline loops: CDR1 MNHNS, CDR2 SASEGT. With V trimmed by 3 bases and J by 2 bases, 1 base remained unmatched. This CDR3 reads CASSELAGAYEQYF. CDR3 in DNA: TGTGCCAGCAGTGAGCTAGCGGGAGCCTACGAGCAGTACTTC.

This clone was observed a few times. This sequence joins TRBV28 and TRBJ2-7; possibly TRBD2 for D (6 bases). The V gene lost 7 bases and the J gene lost 6 bases, with 22 bases spanning the gap. Germline V gives CDR1 MDHEN, CDR2 SYDVKM. CDR3 length: 15 residues. The CDR3 DNA reads as TGTGCCAGCACCGACCGACTAGTCTTAAATGCCGAGCAGTACTTC. Amino acid sequence: CASTDRLVLNAEQYF.

This clone was seen more than once but under ten times. This sequence joins TRBV7-9 and TRBJ2-3, with D hard to call. The germline gives CDR1 SEHNR, CDR2 FQNEAQ (reference sequence). The CDR3 loop spans 12 amino acids. Between the trimmed V and J ends, which lost 4 bases and 2 bases, there was a span of 4 bases. The CDR3: CASSSFTDTQYF. The CDR3 region has the DNA TGTGCCAGCAGCTCATTCACAGATACGCAGTATTTT.

The chain recombines TRBV28 with TRBJ2-4; 7 bases map to TRBD2. In germline, CDR1 is MDHEN, CDR2 SYDVKM. CDR3 length: 17 amino acids. With V trimmed by 3 bases and J by 2 bases, 10 bases remained unmatched. The CDR3 here is CASSFSSLGLTKNIQYF. As DNA, the CDR3 is TGTGCCAGCAGTTTTTCCTCCCTGGGACTAACCAAAAACATTCAGTACTTC.

This chain links TRBV27 with TRBJ2-1; 13 bases are a match to TRBD2. Germline CDR1 MNHEY, CDR2 SMNVEV (reference sequence). V lost 5 bases and J lost 3; bases outside the gene matches: 10. The CDR3 runs to 18 residues. The CDR3 is CASSPRLAGGGVYNEQFF. In DNA form, the CDR3 reads TGTGCCAGCAGTCCTCGACTAGCGGGAGGAGGGGTCTACAATGAGCAGTTCTTC.

This chain connects TRBV27 to TRBJ2-5, with 8 positions matching TRBD2. This CDR3 comprises 17 residues. The J segment lost 0 bases and the V segment lost 0 bases, leaving 6 bases of the junction unmatched. In germline, CDR1 is MNHEY, CDR2 SMNVEV (reference sequence). CDR3 loop: CASSLSRLAPNQETQYF. The CDR3 DNA is TGTGCCAGCAGTTTATCAAGACTAGCGCCTAACCAAGAGACCCAGTACTTC.

The CDR3 DNA is TGTGCCAGCGGGGGACAGGGGGGTGAGCAGTTCTTC. The encoded protein is CASGGQGGEQFF. The chain links TRBV7-9 to TRBJ2-1; 11 positions agree with TRBD1. Trimming at V came to 8 bases and at J to 9 bases, leaving 3 bases not matched to a gene. Germline V lookup: CDR1 SEHNR, CDR2 FQNEAQ (reference sequence). The CDR3 runs to 12 residues.

The V gene is TRBV7-3, the J gene TRBJ2-1; D possibly corresponds to TRBD2 (6 bases). V lost 0 bases to trimming and J lost 8 bases, with 8 bases between them. The CDR3 runs 13 residues. Germline CDR1 reads SGHTA; CDR2 reads FQGTGA. CDR3 nucleotides: TGTGCCAGCAGCTTAACGACTAGTGATGAGCAGTTCTTC. It codes for CASSLTTSDEQFF. Based on the CDR3 plus reference TRBV7-3 and TRBJ2-1, the full variable domain is GAGVSQTPSNKVTEKGKYVELRCDPISGHTALYWYRQSLGQGPEFLIYFQGTGAADDSGLPNDRFFAVRPEGSVSTLKIQRTERGDSAVYLCASSLTTSDEQFFGPGTRLTVL.

This chain joins TRBV29-1 and TRBJ2-1, with 9 positions matching TRBD2. The V gene end was trimmed by 6 bases and the J gene end by 0 bases; junction bases not matched to a gene: 15. The CDR3 length is 18 residues. The germline V gene has CDR1 SQVTM and CDR2 ANQGSEA. The CDR3 here is CSVTLDSSGISSYNEQFF. The DNA for the CDR3 is TGCAGCGTAACCCTTGATTCTAGCGGGATAAGCTCCTACAATGAGCAGTTCTTC.

In this sample, this clone turned up once. For the CDR3, the DNA is TGTGCCAGCAGTAGGACCCGCACAGATACGCAGTATTTT. Translation gives CASSRTRTDTQYF. This chain links TRBV2 with TRBJ2-3; D ambiguous. The germline gives CDR1 SNHLY, CDR2 FYNNEI. The CDR3 has 13 residues. V was cut by 5 bases and J by 1 base, with 7 bases left in between.

This clone has only one observation. This sequence joins TRBV5-1 and TRBJ2-3; possible D gene TRBD1, 6 bases. The germline V and J ends were trimmed by 5 bases and 2 bases, with 12 bases remaining between them. In germline, CDR1 is SGHRS, CDR2 YFSETQ. This CDR3 spans 14 amino acids. Here the CDR3 reads CASRGRGDTDTQYF. As DNA, the CDR3 is TGCGCCAGCAGAGGCAGGGGTGACACAGATACGCAGTATTTT. Complete variable domain (other parts from reference TRBV5-1 and TRBJ2-3): KAGVTQTPRYLIKTRGQQVTLSCSPISGHRSVSWYQQTPGQGLQFLFEYFSETQRNKGNFPGRFSGRQFSNSRSEMNVSTLELGDSALYLCASRGRGDTDTQYFGPGTRLTVL.

This clone was counted once. V usage is TRBV15 and J usage is TRBJ2-7; D is possibly TRBD1 (6 bases). The CDR3 covers 16 residues. The germline CDR1 and CDR2 sequences are LNHNV and YYDKDF (reference sequence). The V end lost 9 bases, the J end lost 7 bases, and 28 bases lay between the germline ends. CDR3 in amino acids: CATCDRSLSTATEQYF. CDR3 DNA: TGTGCCACTTGCGACAGGTCCCTCAGCACCGCTACGGAGCAGTACTTC.

This chain uses TRBV28 with TRBJ2-1, with D perhaps being TRBD1 or TRBD2 (6 bases each). CDR3 length: 15 amino acids. Trimming left V 8 bases short and J 6 bases short, with 20 bases between. Germline V gene data show CDR1 as MDHEN and CDR2 as SYDVKM. The chain's CDR3 is CASYLPGAPGNEQFF. The CDR3 region has the DNA TGTGCCAGCTATCTACCGGGGGCGCCGGGCAATGAGCAGTTCTTC.

V gene TRBV7-3 combines with J gene TRBJ2-3; tentatively, D is TRBD2 (5 bases). This CDR3 is 14 amino acids long. The V end lost 2 bases, the J end lost 5 bases, and 11 bases lay between the germline ends. In germline, CDR1 is SGHTA, CDR2 FQGTGA. CDR3 in DNA: TGTGCCAGCAGCTTAGAGGGCCGGGGAGATACGCAGTATTTT. Translation: CASSLEGRGDTQYF.

The J gene is TRBJ1-2, the V gene TRBV19; D gene uncertain. Per germline, CDR1 LNHDA and CDR2 SQIVND (reference sequence). This CDR3 spans 13 amino acids. Between the trimmed V and J ends, which lost 9 bases and 6 bases, there was a span of 17 bases. The CDR3, as DNA: TGTGCCAGCCAACTTGACTGGCGAGATGGCTACACCTTC. It specifies CASQLDWRDGYTF. Complete variable domain (other parts from reference TRBV19 and TRBJ1-2): DGGITQSPKYLFRKEGQNVTLSCEQNLNHDAMYWYRQDPGQGLRLIYYSQIVNDFQKGDIAEGYSVSREKKESFPLTVTSAQKNPTAFYLCASQLDWRDGYTFGSGTRLTVV.

The gene calls are TRBV20-1 and TRBJ1-1; D not certain. CDR1 DFQATT and CDR2 SNEGSKA come from the germline V gene (reference sequence). With 3 bases removed from V and 8 bases from J, the gap between germline ends came to 7 bases. The CDR3 is made up of 10 amino acids. CDR3 region: CSARNGEAFF. The CDR3 DNA follows: TGCAGTGCTAGGAACGGCGAAGCTTTCTTT.

The rearrangement joins TRBV18 to TRBJ2-1; 12 nucleotides match TRBD2. CDR1 and CDR2 from the germline V gene are KGHSH and LQKENI. The CDR3 has 17 residues. With V trimmed by 2 bases and J by 8 bases, 10 bases remained unmatched. Here the CDR3 DNA reads TGTGCCAGCTCACCAGGCCTAGCGGGAGGGCCTGGCGATGAGCAGTTCTTC. Its translation: CASSPGLAGGPGDEQFF.